These 28 T cell receptor beta chains were sequenced from one sample in a study of T cells expressing NK-cell markers (dated by TCRdb to about 2020). Library generation was performed with 5' RACE. TCRdb shows the sequencer as Illumina HiSeq 2000. Following reprocessing of the reads by TCRdb, the data hold one row per CDR3 protein sequence and no DNA is available. Per the sample table, the count is 150,000 to 160,000 distinct CDR3 sequences. The ten biggest clones cover 30% to 45% of the sample. Sequenced sample: blood T cells: a sorted CD56 or NKG2C T cell subset, CD4+ or CD8+ T cells, or bulk PBMC T cells (not recorded which). The source is a woman aged 50 to 65 in good health. Donor details come from another sample of the same person, matched by shared clones.

The chain has TRBV7-8 and TRBJ2-3; the D call from TCRdb, TRBD2, cannot be confirmed without DNA. Germline lookup yields CDR1 SGHVS and CDR2 FQNEAQ. The CDR3 has 17 residues. CDR3 region: CASSLDGGSGRVNTQYF.

The chain employs TRBV19 and TRBJ2-7; TCRdb's D call of TRBD1 is untestable without DNA. Germline V lookup: CDR1 LNHDA, CDR2 SQIVND (reference sequence). The CDR3 length is 13 residues. The CDR3 region is CASSIPTGNEQYF.

V usage is TRBV7-9 and J usage is TRBJ2-7; as DNA is missing, the TRBD2 call by TCRdb cannot be tested. Germline V gene sequence: CDR1 SEHNR, CDR2 FQNEAQ (reference sequence). This CDR3 is 14 amino acids long. The CDR3 sequence is CASSPQGAGYEQYF.

The chain links TRBV20-1 to TRBJ2-1; with no DNA, the TCRdb D assignment of TRBD1 cannot be verified. Germline V gives CDR1 DFQATT, CDR2 SNEGSKA (reference sequence). The CDR3 is 17 residues long. CDR3 amino acids: CSARDLASGASYNEQFF.

The chain uses TRBV7-2 and TRBJ1-5. Germline V gene data show CDR1 as SGHTA and CDR2 as FQGNSA. The CDR3 is 15 amino acids. The CDR3 spells CASSLVHISNQPQHF.

This clonotype is called medium-sized based on its frequency. The chain links TRBV12-3 or TRBV12-4 to TRBJ2-2; the TCRdb call, TRBD2, lacks DNA for checking. The CDR3 covers 16 residues. CDR3 region: CASSSLSGANTGELFF.

The rearrangement links TRBV7-9 to TRBJ2-7; the TRBD1 assignment by TCRdb is unverifiable without DNA. Germline loops: CDR1 SEHNR, CDR2 FQNEAQ (reference sequence). This CDR3 has 13 amino acids. The CDR3 is CASSLGWDDEQYF.

This sequence joins TRBV4-1 and TRBJ2-7; TCRdb names TRBD1, which stays unverified in the absence of DNA. The CDR3 runs 15 residues. Germline V gives CDR1 MGHRA, CDR2 YSYEKL. CDR3 protein: CASSQVSSGTGEQYF.

This chain uses TRBV5-5 with TRBJ2-3; absent DNA, TCRdb's TRBD1 call cannot be checked. CDR1 and CDR2 (germline): SGHKS, YYEKEE (reference sequence). The CDR3 consists of 15 residues. CDR3 protein: CASSLWDSSTDTQYF. Combining the CDR3 with reference TRBV5-5 and TRBJ2-3 gives the whole variable domain DAGVTQSPTHLIKTRGQQVTLRCSPISGHKSVSWYQQVLGQGPQFIFQYYEKEERGRGNFPDRFSARQFPNYSSELNVNALLLGDSALYLCASSLWDSSTDTQYFGPGTRLTVL.

V usage is TRBV12-3 or TRBV12-4 and J usage is TRBJ1-2; with no DNA, the TCRdb D assignment of TRBD1 cannot be verified. The CDR3 has 14 residues. The CDR3 loop is CASSLPGGAGGYTF.

The chain uses TRBV5-6 and TRBJ1-1; TCRdb indicates TRBD1, and absent DNA this call remains unverified. From germline, CDR1 is SGHDT and CDR2 YYEEEE. The length of the CDR3 is 14 residues. The CDR3 is CASSFPTGETEAFF.

The chain is built from TRBV12-5 and TRBJ2-1; no DNA is available, so the TRBD2 call from TCRdb remains unchecked. CDR1 is LGHNT and CDR2 is FRNRAP in the germline V gene. The CDR3 runs 14 residues. The CDR3 is CASGGLAVYNEQFF.

This sequence joins TRBV19 and TRBJ1-1. The CDR3 is 14 amino acids. Germline V gene data show CDR1 as LNHDA and CDR2 as SQIVND (reference sequence). The chain's CDR3 is CASSPHRTNTEAFF.

The V and J genes are TRBV15 and TRBJ1-1; the D call of TRBD1 rests on TCRdb alone, since no DNA is present to check it. The germline gives CDR1 LNHNV, CDR2 YYDKDF (reference sequence). This CDR3 is built from 12 residues. The CDR3 protein is CATKQGRAEAFF.

The V call is TRBV15, the J call TRBJ1-5. The germline gives CDR1 LNHNV, CDR2 YYDKDF (reference sequence). This CDR3 has 13 amino acids. CDR3 loop: CATSDYSNQPQHF.

The chain has TRBV28 and TRBJ2-3; TCRdb's D gene call, TRBD2, goes unchecked for lack of DNA. The CDR3 sequence is 13 residues long. Germline CDR1 is MDHEN and CDR2 is SYDVKM. This chain's CDR3 is CAGGTSGSDTQYF. Variable domain in full (rest from reference TRBV28 and TRBJ2-3): DVKVTQSSRYLVKRTGEKVFLECVQDMDHENMFWYRQDPGLGLRLIYFSYDVKMKEKGDIPEGYSVSREKKERFSLILESASTNQTSMYLCAGGTSGSDTQYFGPGTRLTVL.

The chain uses TRBV5-1 and TRBJ2-1. Germline V gene lookup returns CDR1 SGHRS and CDR2 YFSETQ. The CDR3 contains 13 residues. The CDR3 spells CASSLAAVNEQFF.

The V call is TRBV29-1, the J call TRBJ1-4; no DNA is available, so the TRBD1 call from TCRdb remains unchecked. The CDR3 is made up of 13 amino acids. Germline values: CDR1 SQVTM, CDR2 ANQGSEA. This CDR3 reads CSAGDRDFGKLFF.

The chain joins TRBV30 to TRBJ2-1. Per germline, CDR1 GTSNPN and CDR2 SVGIG (reference sequence). There are 13 residues in the CDR3. The CDR3 loop reads CAWSEGSYNEQFF. Full variable domain (outside the CDR3, taken from reference TRBV30 and TRBJ2-1): SQTIHQWPATLVQPVGSPLSLECTVEGTSNPNLYWYRQAAGRGLQLLFYSVGIGQISSEVPQNLSASRPQDRQFILSSKKLLLSDSGFYLCAWSEGSYNEQFFGPGTRLTVL.

V gene TRBV3-1 combines with J gene TRBJ2-2. CDR1 is LGHDT, CDR2 YNNKEL, per germline (reference sequence). This CDR3 has 14 residues. The CDR3 loop reads CASSQELLDGELFF. The entire variable domain, with the rest obtained from reference TRBV3-1 and TRBJ2-2, is as follows: DTAVSQTPKYLVTQMGNDKSIKCEQNLGHDTMYWYKQDSKKFLKIMFSYNNKELIINETVPNRFSPKSPDKAHLNLHINSLELGDSAVYFCASSQELLDGELFFGEGSRLTVL.

The V and J genes are TRBV13 and TRBJ2-1. Per the germline V gene, CDR1 is PRHDT and CDR2 is FYEKMQ (reference sequence). This CDR3 contains 13 residues. The CDR3 spells CASSLIGEDEQFF.

The rearrangement links TRBV5-6 to TRBJ2-5. The germline gives CDR1 SGHDT, CDR2 YYEEEE. This CDR3 contains 12 residues. This CDR3 reads CASSLWAETQYF.

The genes are TRBV4-1 and TRBJ2-7; lacking DNA, the TRBD1 call made by TCRdb goes unchecked. In germline, CDR1 is MGHRA, CDR2 YSYEKL. The CDR3 has 20 residues. This chain's CDR3 is CASSQELEWGAPKSGYEQYF.

J is TRBJ2-7 and V is TRBV4-2; TCRdb lists TRBD2, though no DNA is available to test this call. The germline V gene encodes CDR1 LGHNA and CDR2 YNFKEQ. The CDR3 covers 15 residues. CDR3 amino acids: CASSQVASGFYEQYF.

This chain's CDR3 is CATSDLVTGPSGPTNNEQFF. This chain connects TRBV24-1 to TRBJ2-1; TCRdb gives TRBD2 as the D gene, but with no DNA this cannot be confirmed. Germline V CDR1 and CDR2: KGHDR, SFDVKD. The CDR3 runs to 20 residues.

The chain couples TRBV6-6 to TRBJ2-7. The CDR3 spans 13 residues. Germline-derived CDR1 and CDR2 are MNHNY and SVGAGI (reference sequence). CDR3 in amino acids: CASISGLSYEQYF.

The chain is built from TRBV28 and TRBJ2-1; TCRdb proposes TRBD2, but this gene call is untestable without DNA. CDR1 and CDR2 from the germline V gene are MDHEN and SYDVKM. This CDR3 comprises 14 residues. CDR3 sequence: CASSRTLYNNEQFF. The full variable domain, with the rest looked up from reference TRBV28 and TRBJ2-1, is DVKVTQSSRYLVKRTGEKVFLECVQDMDHENMFWYRQDPGLGLRLIYFSYDVKMKEKGDIPEGYSVSREKKERFSLILESASTNQTSMYLCASSRTLYNNEQFFGPGTRLTVL.

This sequence joins TRBV5-6 and TRBJ2-7; TCRdb lists TRBD2, though no DNA is available to test this call. The CDR3 length is 16 residues. Germline CDR1 reads SGHDT; CDR2 reads YYEEEE. This CDR3 reads CASSFRLAGVSYEQYF.